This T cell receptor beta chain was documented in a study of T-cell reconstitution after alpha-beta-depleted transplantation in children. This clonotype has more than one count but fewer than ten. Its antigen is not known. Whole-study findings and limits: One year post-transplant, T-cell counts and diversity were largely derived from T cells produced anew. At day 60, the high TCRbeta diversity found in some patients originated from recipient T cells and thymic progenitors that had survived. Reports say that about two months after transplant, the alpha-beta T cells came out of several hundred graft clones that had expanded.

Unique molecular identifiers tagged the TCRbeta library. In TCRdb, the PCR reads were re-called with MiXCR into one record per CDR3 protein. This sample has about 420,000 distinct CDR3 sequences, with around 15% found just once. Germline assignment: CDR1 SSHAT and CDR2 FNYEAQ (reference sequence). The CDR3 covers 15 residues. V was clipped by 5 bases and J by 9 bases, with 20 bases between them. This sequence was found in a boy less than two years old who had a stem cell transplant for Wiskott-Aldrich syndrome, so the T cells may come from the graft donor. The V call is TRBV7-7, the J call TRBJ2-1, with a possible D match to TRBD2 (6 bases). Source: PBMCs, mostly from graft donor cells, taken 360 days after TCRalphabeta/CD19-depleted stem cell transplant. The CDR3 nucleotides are TGTGCCAGCAGCCCCGGACTACCCCCAATGAGTGAGCAGTTCTTC. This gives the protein CASSPGLPPMSEQFF.